A selection of T cell receptor beta chains follows, all from one sample in a study of blood T cell repertoires in COVID-19. The assay was immunoSEQ multiplex PCR, and TCRdb's table has in-frame clones only and misses some. The sample includes 160,000 or so clones, just over 90% seen only once; the top ten take approximately 2%. The sequenced sample was peripheral blood. The receptors here all came from an older woman with COVID-19, enrolled during active disease. The CDR3 runs from the conserved cysteine through the conserved F or W. D genes are given only for firm matches. The size entry is marked missing in some rows and otherwise reads once, few, many or a size class.

j_call: TRBJ1-1
d_call: NA
clone_size: NA
v_call: TRBV9
cdr3_aa: CASSASSLGGTEAFF
cdr3_nt: TGTGCCAGCAGCGCCTCCAGCCTTGGGGGGACTGAAGCTTTCTTT

j_call: TRBJ1-6
d_call: NA
clone_size: NA
v_call: TRBV30
cdr3_aa: CAWSLEGNSPLHF
cdr3_nt: TGTGCCTGGAGTTTGGAGGGTAATTCACCCCTCCACTTT

j_call: TRBJ2-3
d_call: TRBD2
clone_size: NA
v_call: TRBV7-2
cdr3_aa: CASSFEIGGGAITDTQYF
cdr3_nt: TGTGCCAGCAGCTTCGAGATCGGCGGGGGGGCGATTACAGATACGCAGTATTTT

j_call: TRBJ1-2
d_call: TRBD1
clone_size: NA
v_call: TRBV2
cdr3_aa: CASSGEPGQLLGGYTF
cdr3_nt: TGTGCCAGCAGTGGGGAGCCGGGACAGCTCCTCGGCGGCTACACCTTC

j_call: TRBJ1-1
d_call: NA
clone_size: NA
v_call: TRBV7-9
cdr3_aa: CASSYGQTNTEAFF
cdr3_nt: TGTGCCAGCAGCTATGGACAGACAAACACTGAAGCTTTCTTT

j_call: TRBJ2-1
d_call: TRBD2
clone_size: once
v_call: TRBV10-3
cdr3_aa: CAISEPGTSGGGNEQFF
cdr3_nt: TGTGCCATCAGTGAGCCTGGGACTAGCGGGGGGGGCAATGAGCAGTTCTTC

j_call: TRBJ1-4
d_call: NA
clone_size: NA
v_call: TRBV2
cdr3_aa: CASTDYRANEKLFF
cdr3_nt: TGTGCCAGCACCGACTACAGAGCTAATGAAAAACTGTTTTTT

j_call: TRBJ2-1
d_call: NA
clone_size: NA
v_call: TRBV4-2
cdr3_aa: CVSSQERIEQFF
cdr3_nt: TGTGTCAGCAGCCAAGAGAGGATTGAGCAGTTCTTC

j_call: TRBJ1-1
d_call: NA
clone_size: NA
v_call: TRBV5-5
cdr3_aa: CASSLASNTEAFF
cdr3_nt: TGTGCCAGCAGCTTGGCGTCGAACACTGAAGCTTTCTTT

j_call: TRBJ2-1
d_call: TRBD1
clone_size: NA
v_call: TRBV7-2
cdr3_aa: CASSLGTGGFNEQFF
cdr3_nt: TGTGCCAGCAGCTTGGGAACAGGGGGCTTTAATGAGCAGTTCTTC

j_call: TRBJ2-2
d_call: TRBD1
clone_size: NA
v_call: TRBV11-3
cdr3_aa: CASSWDSSTNTGELFF
cdr3_nt: TGTGCCAGCAGCTGGGACAGTAGTACGAACACCGGGGAGCTGTTTTTT

j_call: TRBJ2-7
d_call: NA
clone_size: NA
v_call: TRBV4-3
cdr3_aa: CASSHAGTVRGEQYF
cdr3_nt: TGCGCCAGCAGCCATGCTGGGACCGTCCGGGGGGAGCAGTACTTC

j_call: TRBJ1-2
d_call: NA
clone_size: once
v_call: TRBV9
cdr3_aa: CASSPGDRSNYGYTF
cdr3_nt: TGTGCCAGCAGCCCAGGAGACAGATCTAACTATGGCTACACCTTC

j_call: TRBJ1-2
d_call: TRBD1
clone_size: NA
v_call: TRBV19
cdr3_aa: CASSSDRGSGYTF
cdr3_nt: TGTGCCAGTAGTTCTGACAGGGGTTCTGGCTACACCTTC

j_call: TRBJ2-7
d_call: TRBD1
clone_size: NA
v_call: TRBV5-1
cdr3_aa: CASSRGQGAPPREQYF
cdr3_nt: TGCGCCAGCAGCCGCGGACAGGGGGCCCCTCCTCGTGAGCAGTACTTC

j_call: TRBJ1-2
d_call: NA
clone_size: NA
v_call: TRBV19
cdr3_aa: CASTKEQSAHYGYTF
cdr3_nt: TGTGCCAGTACTAAAGAACAGTCAGCACATTATGGCTACACCTTC

j_call: TRBJ2-2
d_call: TRBD2
clone_size: NA
v_call: TRBV19
cdr3_aa: CASSPRGVEVGTGELFF
cdr3_nt: TGTGCCAGTAGTCCCCGGGGGGTTGAGGTGGGCACCGGGGAGCTGTTTTTT

j_call: TRBJ2-1
d_call: TRBD2
clone_size: NA
v_call: TRBV4-3
cdr3_aa: CASSPRALAGYNEQFF
cdr3_nt: TGCGCCAGCAGCCCTCGAGCGTTAGCGGGGTACAATGAGCAGTTCTTC

j_call: TRBJ2-3
d_call: NA
clone_size: NA
v_call: TRBV3-1/TRBV3-2
cdr3_aa: CASSQEAGFTDTQYF
cdr3_nt: TGTGCCAGCAGCCAAGAGGCAGGATTCACAGATACGCAGTATTTT

j_call: TRBJ2-1
d_call: TRBD2
clone_size: NA
v_call: TRBV27
cdr3_aa: CASSFETSGGYGYNEQFF
cdr3_nt: TGTGCCAGCAGTTTTGAGACTAGCGGGGGATACGGCTACAATGAGCAGTTCTTC

j_call: TRBJ1-1
d_call: NA
clone_size: once
v_call: TRBV3-1/TRBV3-2
cdr3_aa: CASSSNTEAFF
cdr3_nt: TGTGCCAGCAGCTCAAACACTGAAGCTTTCTTT

j_call: TRBJ1-3
d_call: NA
clone_size: NA
v_call: TRBV4-2
cdr3_aa: CASRGGDTGNTIYF
cdr3_nt: TGTGCCAGCAGGGGGGGGGACACTGGAAACACCATATATTTT

j_call: TRBJ2-7
d_call: NA
clone_size: few
v_call: TRBV4-2
cdr3_aa: CASSQDWLEQYF
cdr3_nt: TGTGCCAGCAGCCAAGATTGGCTGGAGCAGTACTTC

j_call: TRBJ1-1
d_call: NA
clone_size: NA
v_call: TRBV5-4
cdr3_aa: CASSLTGRLRNTEAFF
cdr3_nt: TGTGCCAGCAGCCTAACCGGGAGACTTAGGAACACTGAAGCTTTCTTT

j_call: TRBJ1-4
d_call: TRBD1
clone_size: NA
v_call: TRBV6-2/TRBV6-3
cdr3_aa: CASSSGRQGANEKLFF
cdr3_nt: TGTGCCAGCAGTTCGGGGAGACAGGGAGCTAATGAAAAACTGTTTTTT

j_call: TRBJ2-2
d_call: NA
clone_size: once
v_call: TRBV20-1
cdr3_aa: CSASTLANTGELFF
cdr3_nt: TGCAGTGCTAGTACTCTGGCGAACACCGGGGAGCTGTTTTTT

j_call: TRBJ2-5
d_call: NA
clone_size: NA
v_call: TRBV18
cdr3_aa: CASSHGGEETQYF
cdr3_nt: TGTGCCAGCTCACACGGAGGGGAAGAGACCCAGTACTTC

j_call: TRBJ1-1
d_call: TRBD1
clone_size: NA
v_call: TRBV6-2/TRBV6-3
cdr3_aa: CASSTTGGGNTEAFF
cdr3_nt: TGTGCCAGCAGTACCACAGGGGGGGGGAACACTGAAGCTTTCTTT

j_call: TRBJ2-1
d_call: NA
clone_size: NA
v_call: TRBV4-2
cdr3_aa: CASTPVASTEQFF
cdr3_nt: TGTGCCAGCACCCCCGTAGCTTCTACGGAGCAGTTCTTC

j_call: TRBJ1-6
d_call: TRBD1
clone_size: NA
v_call: TRBV3-1/TRBV3-2
cdr3_aa: CASRDRANSPLHF
cdr3_nt: TGTGCCAGCAGAGACAGGGCTAATTCACCCCTCCACTTT

j_call: TRBJ1-2
d_call: NA
clone_size: NA
v_call: TRBV7-9
cdr3_aa: CASSLSAALDYGYTF
cdr3_nt: TGTGCCAGCAGCTTGTCGGCGGCTCTTGACTATGGCTACACCTTC

j_call: TRBJ1-1
d_call: TRBD1
clone_size: NA
v_call: TRBV6-5
cdr3_aa: CASSDGLTGGEAFF
cdr3_nt: TGTGCCAGCAGCGACGGCCTGACAGGGGGTGAAGCTTTCTTT

j_call: TRBJ2-2
d_call: NA
clone_size: NA
v_call: TRBV4-3
cdr3_aa: CASSQDRLRAPGELFF
cdr3_nt: TGCGCCAGCAGCCAAGACCGGCTGAGGGCGCCCGGGGAGCTGTTTTTT

j_call: TRBJ1-2
d_call: NA
clone_size: NA
v_call: TRBV6-4
cdr3_aa: CASRQQGSGSYGYTF
cdr3_nt: TGTGCCAGCAGGCAACAGGGTAGCGGGAGCTATGGCTACACCTTC

j_call: TRBJ1-1
d_call: TRBD1
clone_size: NA
v_call: TRBV29-1
cdr3_aa: CSVEGTGNTEAFF
cdr3_nt: TGCAGCGTTGAAGGGACAGGAAACACTGAAGCTTTCTTT

j_call: TRBJ2-7
d_call: NA
clone_size: NA
v_call: TRBV6-6
cdr3_aa: CASTHRQESSYEQYF
cdr3_nt: TGTGCCAGCACTCACCGACAGGAGAGCTCCTACGAGCAGTACTTC

j_call: TRBJ2-2
d_call: NA
clone_size: NA
v_call: TRBV27
cdr3_aa: CASSFSGQLSNTGELFF
cdr3_nt: TGTGCCAGCAGTTTTTCCGGACAGCTTTCGAACACCGGGGAGCTGTTTTTT

j_call: TRBJ2-7
d_call: TRBD1
clone_size: NA
v_call: TRBV2
cdr3_aa: CASSELPGQGTSEQYF
cdr3_nt: TGTGCCAGCAGTGAATTACCGGGACAGGGTACGTCCGAGCAGTACTTC

j_call: TRBJ2-1
d_call: TRBD1
clone_size: NA
v_call: TRBV6-5
cdr3_aa: CASSYSRTGSYNEQFF
cdr3_nt: TGTGCCAGCAGTTACTCCAGGACAGGGTCCTACAATGAGCAGTTCTTC

j_call: TRBJ2-5
d_call: NA
clone_size: NA
v_call: TRBV9
cdr3_aa: CASSVDGETQYF
cdr3_nt: TGTGCCAGCAGCGTAGACGGAGAGACCCAGTACTTC

j_call: TRBJ1-2
d_call: NA
clone_size: NA
v_call: TRBV15
cdr3_aa: CATPSQGNYGYTF
cdr3_nt: TGTGCCACCCCCAGCCAGGGAAACTATGGCTACACCTTC

j_call: TRBJ2-2
d_call: TRBD1
clone_size: NA
v_call: TRBV30
cdr3_aa: CAWSVWGQGNTGELFF
cdr3_nt: TGTGCCTGGAGTGTGTGGGGACAGGGTAACACCGGGGAGCTGTTTTTT

j_call: TRBJ2-1
d_call: TRBD2
clone_size: NA
v_call: TRBV7-9
cdr3_aa: CASTAVAGREQFF
cdr3_nt: TGTGCCAGCACCGCCGTAGCGGGGCGGGAACAGTTCTTC

j_call: TRBJ1-1
d_call: NA
clone_size: NA
v_call: TRBV19
cdr3_aa: CASTPHRGSNEAFF
cdr3_nt: TGTGCCAGTACCCCTCACCGCGGGTCCAATGAAGCTTTCTTT

j_call: TRBJ2-1
d_call: NA
clone_size: NA
v_call: TRBV9
cdr3_aa: CASSVRSSYNEQFF
cdr3_nt: TGTGCCAGCAGCGTACGGAGCTCCTACAATGAGCAGTTCTTC

j_call: TRBJ1-1
d_call: TRBD1
clone_size: NA
v_call: TRBV6-5
cdr3_aa: CATTRGQGDTEAFF
cdr3_nt: TGTGCCACCACCCGGGGACAGGGGGACACTGAAGCTTTCTTT

j_call: TRBJ1-5
d_call: NA
clone_size: NA
v_call: TRBV7-8
cdr3_aa: CASSLALGAPQPQHF
cdr3_nt: TGTGCCAGCAGCTTAGCTCTGGGGGCCCCTCAGCCCCAGCATTTT

j_call: TRBJ2-1
d_call: NA
clone_size: NA
v_call: TRBV7-2
cdr3_aa: CASRSGSSYNEQFF
cdr3_nt: TGTGCCAGCAGATCGGGGAGCTCCTACAATGAGCAGTTCTTC

j_call: TRBJ1-1
d_call: TRBD1
clone_size: NA
v_call: TRBV7-2
cdr3_aa: CASSFQGGVNTEAFF
cdr3_nt: TGTGCCAGCAGCTTTCAGGGGGGAGTGAACACTGAAGCTTTCTTT

j_call: TRBJ2-1
d_call: TRBD2
clone_size: NA
v_call: TRBV6-5
cdr3_aa: CASTDGGGSYNEQFF
cdr3_nt: TGTGCCAGCACCGACGGGGGAGGGTCCTACAATGAGCAGTTCTTC

j_call: TRBJ1-2
d_call: NA
clone_size: NA
v_call: TRBV15
cdr3_aa: CATSRASGDYGYTF
cdr3_nt: TGTGCCACCAGCAGAGCCTCAGGGGACTATGGCTACACCTTC

j_call: TRBJ1-4
d_call: TRBD1
clone_size: NA
v_call: TRBV6-1
cdr3_aa: CASSEQTGENEKLFF
cdr3_nt: TGTGCCAGCAGTGAACAGACAGGGGAGAATGAAAAACTGTTTTTT

j_call: TRBJ1-1
d_call: NA
clone_size: NA
v_call: TRBV6-2/TRBV6-3
cdr3_aa: CASSYRGEAFF
cdr3_nt: TGTGCCAGCAGTTACAGAGGGGAAGCTTTCTTT